This TCR beta chain was sequenced in a study of T cell responses to AZD1222 COVID-19 vaccine. Profiling relied on immunoSEQ multiplex PCR, and the TCRdb table lists in-frame clones only, not all of them. The sample has 170,000 or so clones; roughly nine tenths are singletons. The germline V gene encodes CDR1 LGHNA and CDR2 YSLEER. The CDR3 has 16 residues. V shed 3 bases and J 0 bases; nucleotides not matched to a gene: 5. The TCR sequence derives from an adult in good health. Sequenced here: peripheral blood, sampled on day 0 of AZD1222 vaccination. The chain has TRBV4-3 and TRBJ1-2; TRBD1 matches at 9 bases. The CDR3 sequence is CASSHRTGEANYGYTF. DNA of the CDR3: TGCGCCAGCAGCCACCGGACAGGGGAAGCTAACTATGGCTACACCTTC.